Presented here are 27 T cell receptor beta chains from one specimen sequenced in a study of Ad26.COV2.S vaccination and SARS-CoV-2 variants. Documented treatment: roughly 20 received Ad26.COV2.S at low or high dose, single or two shots; several received placebo; per-sample allocation not given. Sampling was done on day 63 after the first vaccine or placebo injection. Data came from immunoSEQ multiplex PCR; TCRdb stores just in-frame clones and leaves some out. The data contain some 480,000 clones, roughly 87% of them singletons. Sequenced here: peripheral blood, sampled in a trial of Ad26.COV2.S vaccine versus placebo. These receptors came from a person between 18 and 65 years old who received the Ad26.COV2.S COVID-19 vaccine or a placebo.

This chain connects TRBV25-1 to TRBJ1-1; D gene uncertain. Germline assignment: CDR1 MGHDK and CDR2 SYGVNS. This CDR3 is 15 amino acids long. V was pared by 4 bases and J by 2 bases, with 14 bases between. CDR3 amino acids: CASSVTETTNTEAFF. The DNA for the CDR3 is TGTGCCAGCAGTGTAACAGAAACCACTAACACTGAAGCTTTCTTT. Full variable domain (outside the CDR3, taken from reference TRBV25-1 and TRBJ1-1): EADIYQTPRYLVIGTGKKITLECSQTMGHDKMYWYQQDPGMELHLIHYSYGVNSTEKGDLSSESTVSRIRTEHFPLTLESARPSHTSQYLCASSVTETTNTEAFFGQGTRLTVV.

The chain carries TRBV19 and TRBJ1-1; 7 bases agree with TRBD1. Germline assignment: CDR1 LNHDA and CDR2 SQIVND (reference sequence). The length of the CDR3 is 13 residues. The ends lost 4 bases at V and 3 bases at J; junction bases unmatched: 2. The CDR3 is CASSRQGDTEAFF. CDR3 bases: TGTGCCAGTAGTAGGCAGGGGGACACTGAAGCTTTCTTT. The complete variable domain, with remaining parts taken from reference TRBV19 and TRBJ1-1, reads DGGITQSPKYLFRKEGQNVTLSCEQNLNHDAMYWYRQDPGQGLRLIYYSQIVNDFQKGDIAEGYSVSREKKESFPLTVTSAQKNPTAFYLCASSRQGDTEAFFGQGTRLTVV.

The chain employs TRBV5-4 and TRBJ2-1; D is undetermined. Germline loops: CDR1 SGHNT, CDR2 YYREEE (reference sequence). This CDR3 contains 14 residues. V gave up 1 base and J gave up 2 bases, with 7 bases separating them. The CDR3 spells CASSLPTTYNEQFF. The CDR3 region has the DNA TGTGCCAGCAGCTTGCCCACCACCTACAATGAGCAGTTCTTC. Supplemented by reference TRBV5-4 and TRBJ2-1, the full variable domain reads ETGVTQSPTHLIKTRGQQVTLRCSSQSGHNTVSWYQQALGQGPQFIFQYYREEENGRGNFPPRFSGLQFPNYSSELNVNALELDDSALYLCASSLPTTYNEQFFGPGTRLTVL.

This chain connects TRBV6-2 or TRBV6-3 to TRBJ2-1; D is undetermined. The CDR3 totals 13 residues. CDR1 MNHEY and CDR2 SVGEGT come from the germline V gene. The V end lost 0 bases, the J end lost 15 bases, and 15 bases lay between the germline ends. The CDR3 DNA sequence: TGTGCCAGCAGTTACTCGAATTCCCTTACGGGGTTCTTC. Protein sequence: CASSYSNSLTGFF.

The rearrangement links TRBV10-3 to TRBJ1-3; D is unclear. With 0 bases removed from V and 4 bases from J, the gap between germline ends came to 10 bases. Germline V CDR1 and CDR2: ENHRY, SYGVKD. This CDR3 contains 15 residues. The CDR3 region has the DNA TGTGCCATCAGTGAGTCGATCAATAAGGGAAACACCATATATTTT. This translates into CAISESINKGNTIYF.

This chain uses TRBV9 with TRBJ1-1, with TRBD1 as a possible D gene (6 bases). V shed 3 bases and J shed 5 bases, with 17 bases lying between them. The CDR3 runs 15 residues. In germline, CDR1 is SGDLS, CDR2 YYNGEE. The CDR3 bases are TGTGCCAGCAGCGAGGGGGACGGAGCGGGGACTGAAGCTTTCTTT. The encoded protein is CASSEGDGAGTEAFF.

The rearrangement links TRBV4-1 to TRBJ1-6, with D unresolved. V lost 0 bases and J 10 bases, leaving 4 bases between the germline ends. Germline CDR1 and CDR2: MGHRA and YSYEKL. The CDR3 covers 12 residues. The CDR3 protein is CASSQDYSPLHF. Written as DNA, the CDR3 is TGCGCCAGCAGCCAAGATTACTCACCCCTCCACTTT.

The chain links TRBV14 to TRBJ1-1; D perhaps matches TRBD1 (5 bases). The V gene lost 0 bases and the J gene lost 11 bases, with 13 bases spanning the gap. Germline V CDR1 and CDR2: SGHDN, FVKESK. The CDR3 is made up of 13 amino acids. The CDR3 DNA reads as TGTGCCAGCAGCCAAGAGCCGGGACGGTTGGCTTTCTTT. It codes for CASSQEPGRLAFF. The variable domain in full, with the rest retrieved from reference TRBV14 and TRBJ1-1, is EAGVTQFPSHSVIEKGQTVTLRCDPISGHDNLYWYRRVMGKEIKFLLHFVKESKQDESGMPNNRFLAERTGGTYSTLKVQPAELEDSGVYFCASSQEPGRLAFFGQGTRLTVV.

The V call is TRBV30, the J call TRBJ1-1; 7 nucleotides align to TRBD1. The length of the CDR3 is 14 residues. Trimming at V came to 2 bases and at J to 4 bases, leaving 7 bases not matched to a gene. Germline-derived CDR1 and CDR2 are GTSNPN and SVGIG (reference sequence). Here the CDR3 reads CAWSLGGGGTEAFF. CDR3 in DNA: TGTGCCTGGAGTCTGGGAGGGGGCGGCACTGAAGCTTTCTTT.

The CDR3 protein is CAWSPLSPSQWYF. In nucleotides, the CDR3 is TGTGCCTGGAGTCCCCTTTCCCCCTCCCAGTGGTATTTT. This chain connects TRBV30 to TRBJ2-3; D gene uncertain. The CDR3 spans 13 residues. Germline CDR1 is GTSNPN and CDR2 is SVGIG (reference sequence). Trimming pared 2 bases from V and 14 bases from J, leaving 20 bases between.

This chain links TRBV6-5 with TRBJ2-7; weak D call: TRBD1 (5 bases). Trimming took 2 bases from V and 3 from J, leaving 11 bases between them. CDR1 and CDR2 from the germline V gene are MNHEY and SVGAGI. The CDR3 is 14 amino acids. DNA of the CDR3: TGTGCCAGCAGTTACGCGAGACAGAACTACGAGCAGTACTTC. Its translation is CASSYARQNYEQYF.

This clone was seen more than once but under ten times. Here the CDR3 DNA reads TGTGCCAGCAGTGAAGCATCCAGGAGGAATGAGCAGTTCTTC. It encodes CASSEASRRNEQFF. The chain carries TRBV2 and TRBJ2-1; D may be TRBD2 (5 bases). Germline CDR1 and CDR2: SNHLY and FYNNEI. V was cut by 0 bases and J by 7 bases, with 10 bases left in between. CDR3 size: 14 residues.

CDR3 sequence: CASSFPGQGNNQPQHF. DNA of the CDR3: TGTGCCAGCAGTTTTCCGGGGCAGGGGAACAATCAGCCCCAGCATTTT. The chain employs TRBV28 and TRBJ1-5; the D gene is possibly TRBD1 (6 bases). The V end was cut by 3 bases, the J end by 3 bases, with 15 bases between. The germline CDR1 and CDR2 sequences are MDHEN and SYDVKM. There are 16 residues in the CDR3.

The J gene is TRBJ2-7, the V gene TRBV28; 13 bases line up with TRBD2. V gave up 2 bases and J gave up 2 bases; unmatched junction bases: 6. The CDR3 spans 17 residues. Per the germline V gene, CDR1 is MDHEN and CDR2 is SYDVKM. As DNA, the CDR3 is TGTGCCAGCAGTTTACTCCGAGGACTAGCGGGAGCCTACGAGCAGTACTTC. Its translation: CASSLLRGLAGAYEQYF.

The chain employs TRBV5-1 and TRBJ2-1; no reliable D call. The CDR3 has 14 amino acids. Deletions cut 1 base from V and 8 bases from J, with 13 bases between. Germline CDR1 SGHRS, CDR2 YFSETQ. Here the CDR3 reads CASSLMPGTYEQFF. In DNA form, the CDR3 reads TGCGCCAGCAGCTTGATGCCAGGAACCTATGAGCAGTTCTTC.

The CDR3 coding sequence is TGTGCCAGCTCAGCGACACAGGGGGAAGCCGAAGCTTTCTTT. Protein: CASSATQGEAEAFF. The chain has TRBV18 and TRBJ1-1; TRBD1 matches 8 bases. This CDR3 is built from 14 residues. CDR1 and CDR2 from the germline V gene are KGHSH and LQKENI. The J segment lost 8 bases and the V segment lost 5 bases, leaving 10 bases of the junction unmatched.

The gene calls are TRBV7-2 and TRBJ2-7, with a weak D call TRBD2 (6 bases). The germline CDR1 and CDR2 sequences are SGHTA and FQGNSA. Trimming cost V 1 base and J 5 bases, with 15 bases left between them. This CDR3 has 15 residues. CDR3 region: CASSLDRLAFNEQYF. Here the CDR3 DNA reads TGTGCCAGCAGCTTAGATCGGCTAGCGTTTAACGAGCAGTACTTC.

The table lists this clone with a count of one. V is TRBV5-1 and J is TRBJ1-1; possibly TRBD1 for D (5 bases). Germline V gene lookup returns CDR1 SGHRS and CDR2 YFSETQ. V was clipped by 0 bases and J by 0 bases, with 9 bases between them. This CDR3 has 15 amino acids. CDR3 DNA: TGCGCCAGCAGCTTGGTTGGGGGGATGAACACTGAAGCTTTCTTT. This translates into CASSLVGGMNTEAFF.

V and J are TRBV6-2 or TRBV6-3 and TRBJ2-2, with 9 bases identical to TRBD1. V shed 6 bases and J 6 bases; nucleotides not matched to a gene: 8. In germline, CDR1 is MNHEY, CDR2 SVGEGT. The CDR3 consists of 15 residues. The CDR3 DNA reads as TGTGCCAGCAGCCGAATAGGACAGGGGTCCGGGGAGCTGTTTTTT. Its protein product is CASSRIGQGSGELFF.

The V gene is TRBV19, the J gene TRBJ2-5; D unresolved. The CDR3 runs 12 residues. Germline V gives CDR1 LNHDA, CDR2 SQIVND (reference sequence). Trimming left V 0 bases short and J 5 bases short, with 4 bases between. CDR3 sequence reads: CASSIEGETQYF. The CDR3 coding sequence is TGTGCCAGTAGTATAGAGGGGGAGACCCAGTACTTC.

This chain joins TRBV4-3 and TRBJ2-6; no firm D call. Trimming stripped 0 bases from V and 0 bases from J, with 3 bases between. The CDR3 loop spans 15 amino acids. The germline V gene has CDR1 LGHNA and CDR2 YSLEER. The DNA of the CDR3 is TGCGCCAGCAGCCAAGAGAGCTCTGGGGCCAACGTCCTGACTTTC. This codes for CASSQESSGANVLTF.

V gene TRBV6-6 combines with J gene TRBJ2-1; 10 bases line up with TRBD1. Germline V CDR1 and CDR2: MNHNY, SVGAGI (reference sequence). The CDR3 loop spans 18 amino acids. Trimming at V came to 5 bases and at J to 9 bases, leaving 19 bases not matched to a gene. The CDR3 is CASSPGTGASSRSGEQFF. Written as DNA, the CDR3 is TGTGCCAGCAGTCCCGGGACAGGGGCGAGCTCCCGATCGGGTGAGCAGTTCTTC.

V usage is TRBV5-8 and J usage is TRBJ1-6, with D uncertain. CDR1 and CDR2 from the germline V gene are SGHTS and YDEGEE. This CDR3 contains 15 residues. Trimming removed 3 bases from V and 7 bases from J, with 14 bases in between. The CDR3 is CASSSNWVGNSPLHF. The CDR3 region has the DNA TGTGCCAGCAGCTCCAACTGGGTCGGCAATTCACCCCTCCACTTT.

This clone was detected a few times. The chain links TRBV10-1 to TRBJ2-7, with D perhaps matching TRBD2 (5 bases). The germline V gene has CDR1 WNHNN and CDR2 SYGVQD (reference sequence). The germline V and J ends were trimmed by 9 bases and 0 bases, with 15 bases remaining between them. The CDR3 covers 14 residues. CDR3 nucleotide sequence: TGCGCCAGACAATTAGCGTCGAGCTCCTACGAGCAGTACTTC. Its protein product is CARQLASSSYEQYF.

The chain is built from TRBV20-1 and TRBJ1-5, with TRBD1 as a possible D gene (5 bases). CDR1 is DFQATT and CDR2 is SNEGSKA in the germline V gene (reference sequence). The V end was cut by 3 bases, the J end by 6 bases, with 15 bases between. There are 14 residues in the CDR3. The CDR3: CSASIPGPSQPQHF. Written as DNA, the CDR3 is TGCAGTGCTAGTATCCCAGGGCCAAGTCAGCCCCAGCATTTT.

V gene TRBV6-5 combines with J gene TRBJ2-7; 8 nucleotides match TRBD1. This CDR3 comprises 14 residues. V was pared by 0 bases and J by 3 bases, with 1 base of the junction left unmatched. Germline CDR1 and CDR2: MNHEY and SVGAGI. As DNA, the CDR3 is TGTGCCAGCAGTTACTCACAGGGGGACTACGAGCAGTACTTC. Its protein product is CASSYSQGDYEQYF.

J is TRBJ2-7 and V is TRBV4-2; D is unresolved. Germline-derived CDR1 and CDR2 are LGHNA and YNFKEQ. V was cut by 0 bases and J by 1 base, with 7 bases left in between. The CDR3 totals 14 residues. This CDR3 reads CASSQEGGSYEQYF. The CDR3 DNA sequence: TGTGCCAGCAGCCAAGAAGGCGGTTCCTACGAGCAGTACTTC.